This passage covers 10 T cell receptor beta chains from one sample sequenced in a study of T cell repertoires in cytomegalovirus infection. TCRdb re-called the reads through MiXCR, storing one row per CDR3 protein. The sample shows roughly 630,000 distinct CDR3 sequences, 24% of them seen only once. Sample: CD8+ T cells from PBMCs. All receptors come from a human donor in good health (CMV status not recorded). Some clones in this sample may be carry-over from other donors' samples.

The chain is built from TRBV15 and TRBJ1-4; 7 bases are a match to TRBD1. V was pared by 9 bases and J by 5 bases, with 6 bases of the junction left unmatched. CDR3 length equals 13 residues. The germline V gene has CDR1 LNHNV and CDR2 YYDKDF (reference sequence). The CDR3 loop is CATLDRLNEKLFF. For the CDR3, the DNA is TGTGCCACTTTGGACAGGCTCAATGAAAAACTGTTTTTT.

The rearrangement joins TRBV19 to TRBJ2-3; no definite D call. CDR1 and CDR2 (germline): LNHDA, SQIVND (reference sequence). CDR3 length equals 9 residues. For the CDR3, the DNA is TGTGAAAACACAGATACGCAGTATTTT. Translation gives CENTDTQYF.

This clonotype was detected a few times. The rearrangement joins TRBV5-5 to TRBJ2-2; D gene ambiguous. Trimming took 1 base from V and 4 from J, leaving 11 bases between them. The CDR3 extends over 15 amino acids. The germline CDR1 and CDR2 sequences are SGHKS and YYEKEE (reference sequence). CDR3 amino acids: CASSLFYSSTGELFF. CDR3 nucleotides: TGTGCCAGCAGCTTGTTTTACAGTTCCACCGGGGAGCTGTTTTTT.

This clonotype appeared a few times. The gene calls are TRBV28 and TRBJ2-4, with D uncertain. Trimming left V 4 bases short and J 0 bases short, with 7 bases between. CDR3 length: 14 amino acids. Germline V gene lookup returns CDR1 MDHEN and CDR2 SYDVKM. The CDR3 region is CASSWSVAKNIQYF. The CDR3 DNA reads TGTGCCAGCAGTTGGTCAGTAGCCAAAAACATTCAGTACTTC.

The V gene is TRBV20-1, the J gene TRBJ2-7; D ambiguous. CDR3 length equals 12 residues. Trimming cost V 0 bases and J 3 bases, with 6 bases left between them. Germline loops: CDR1 DFQATT, CDR2 SNEGSKA (reference sequence). CDR3 amino acids: CSARDLVYEQYF. The CDR3 DNA is TGCAGTGCTAGAGATCTGGTCTACGAGCAGTACTTC.

The chain couples TRBV12-3 or TRBV12-4 to TRBJ2-2, with 10 bases that match TRBD1. This CDR3 spans 16 amino acids. The J segment lost 7 bases and the V segment lost 6 bases, leaving 11 bases of the junction unmatched. The CDR3 sequence: CASRHPDRGQGGELFF. CDR3 sequence (DNA): TGTGCCAGCAGGCACCCAGACAGGGGGCAGGGCGGGGAGCTGTTTTTT.

This chain joins TRBV28 and TRBJ2-2; D is unclear. Germline V lookup: CDR1 MDHEN, CDR2 SYDVKM. The V and J ends lost 3 bases and 0 bases respectively, with 14 bases between them. CDR3 length: 17 amino acids. The CDR3 DNA reads TGTGCCAGCAGTTTGGGTCCGGTGCTCTCGAACACCGGGGAGCTGTTTTTT. Translation gives CASSLGPVLSNTGELFF.

The gene calls are TRBV2 and TRBJ2-3; the D gene could be TRBD1 or TRBD2 (6 bases each). The CDR3 has 14 residues. Germline lookup yields CDR1 SNHLY and CDR2 FYNNEI. V lost 4 bases to trimming and J lost 2 bases, with 10 bases between them. The CDR3 DNA is TGTGCCAGCAGTGTGGGGGGCCACACAGATACGCAGTATTTT. Translated, it gives CASSVGGHTDTQYF.

J is TRBJ2-1 and V is TRBV20-1; 8 nucleotides agree with TRBD2. The CDR3 is made up of 16 amino acids. Trimming cost V 4 bases and J 1 base; bases outside gene matches: 9. Germline V CDR1 and CDR2: DFQATT, SNEGSKA (reference sequence). The CDR3 sequence is CSATEWTSFSYNEQFF. The DNA of the CDR3 is TGCAGTGCTACCGAATGGACTAGCTTTTCCTACAATGAGCAGTTCTTC.

On this clonotype itself: A single base separates this from a much larger clone, so it may be a read error. J is TRBJ1-2 and V is TRBV7-2; D gene uncertain. Germline V gives CDR1 SGHTA, CDR2 FQGNSA. Trimming removed 5 bases from V and 8 bases from J, with 9 bases in between. CDR3 length equals 11 residues. CDR3 coding DNA: TGTGCCAGCAGCGCTAGTGGGGGCTACACCTTC. It codes for CASSASGGYTF.